The 14 T cell receptor beta chains below were found in one sample sequenced in a study of blood T cell repertoires in COVID-19. Here immunoSEQ multiplex PCR was the method, and the copy in TCRdb shows in-frame clones only, minus some. The data hold 30,000 to 40,000 clones, with 93% observed a single time. Specimen: peripheral blood. Every receptor here comes from a human donor in a cohort sampled during active COVID-19.

The rearrangement links TRBV4-1 to TRBJ2-1, with 9 bases matching TRBD2. The germline V gene encodes CDR1 MGHRA and CDR2 YSYEKL. The CDR3 consists of 15 residues. Trimming cost V 3 bases and J 10 bases; bases outside gene matches: 10. The CDR3 spells CASSHESGGPGEQFF. The CDR3 coding sequence is TGCGCCAGCAGCCACGAAAGCGGGGGGCCGGGGGAGCAGTTCTTC.

The chain combines TRBV28 with TRBJ2-7; the D gene is possibly TRBD1 (5 bases). V lost 3 bases and J 3 bases, leaving 9 bases between the germline ends. This CDR3 is built from 13 residues. CDR1 MDHEN and CDR2 SYDVKM come from the germline V gene. CDR3 residues: CASSFNQGYEQYF. The DNA of the CDR3 is TGTGCCAGCAGTTTTAACCAGGGCTACGAGCAGTACTTC.

This sequence joins TRBV5-6 and TRBJ1-4, with D possibly being TRBD1 (5 bases). CDR3 length: 14 residues. The V and J ends lost 3 bases and 8 bases respectively, with 14 bases between them. Looked up from germline, CDR1 is SGHDT and CDR2 is YYEEEE. The CDR3 bases are TGTGCCAGCAGCTCCCCAGGGTCGAAGGAAAAACTGTTTTTT. Translating gives CASSSPGSKEKLFF.

This chain connects TRBV7-9 to TRBJ2-1; unclear D gene. The CDR3 contains 15 residues. Trimming took 5 bases from V and 1 from J, leaving 12 bases between them. CDR1 and CDR2 (germline): SEHNR, FQNEAQ (reference sequence). The CDR3, as DNA: TGTGCCAGCAGCCCCGGTGCCCGTTCCTACAATGAGCAGTTCTTC. Residues: CASSPGARSYNEQFF.

This chain joins TRBV24-1 and TRBJ2-5, with 10 bases fitting TRBD1. J was trimmed by 5 bases and V by 5 bases; bases with no gene match: 19. The CDR3 extends over 19 amino acids. Germline V lookup: CDR1 KGHDR, CDR2 SFDVKD. In DNA, the CDR3 is TGTGCCACCAGTGTCGCCGGGACAGGGGCGCGAGACCCCTTGGAGACCCAGTACTTC. The encoded protein is CATSVAGTGARDPLETQYF.

V and J are TRBV6-5 and TRBJ1-6; D gene uncertain. The CDR3 loop spans 15 amino acids. The ends were cut back, 7 bases at V and 8 bases at J, with 18 bases in the middle. Germline loops: CDR1 MNHEY, CDR2 SVGAGI. Here the CDR3 DNA reads TGTGCCAGCACTCTGCAGAGGGCGGAAGATTCACCCCTCCACTTT. Encoded protein: CASTLQRAEDSPLHF.

V gene TRBV19 combines with J gene TRBJ1-2; 7 bases match TRBD1. Germline V gives CDR1 LNHDA, CDR2 SQIVND (reference sequence). This CDR3 has 14 amino acids. The trim removed 4 bases at V and 7 bases at J, leaving 9 bases unmatched. CDR3 region: CASSTPGTASGYTF. DNA for the CDR3: TGTGCCAGTAGTACCCCCGGGACAGCATCTGGCTACACCTTC.

J is TRBJ1-6 and V is TRBV3-1 (or the pseudogene TRBV3-2); D gene uncertain. Germline CDR1 and CDR2: LGHDT and YNNKEL (reference sequence). The CDR3 is 12 amino acids. The V gene lost 0 bases and the J gene lost 14 bases, with 8 bases spanning the gap. DNA of the CDR3: TGTGCCAGCAGCCAAGATAGTCGGGCCCTCCACTTT. It yields the protein CASSQDSRALHF.

As regards this clone: The junction differs from germline at one of its ends, possibly a read error. The chain employs TRBV7-7 and TRBJ1-1; D not resolved. Germline assignment: CDR1 SSHAT and CDR2 FNYEAQ (reference sequence). This CDR3 region has 13 residues. CDR3 region: CASSLDGDTEAFF. Here the CDR3 DNA reads TGTGCTAGCAGCTTAGATGGAGACACTGAAGCTTTCTTT.

With respect to this clone: Mismatch with germline at one junction end may stem from a read error. CDR3 sequence reads: CASSELGQAIF. The CDR3 nucleotides are TGTGCCAGCAGTGAGCTAGGACAGGCTATCTTC. The rearrangement links TRBV2 to TRBJ2-1, with 7 bases that match TRBD1. This CDR3 region has 11 residues. The V gene's germline CDR1 is SNHLY and CDR2 FYNNEI.

This clone was seen a single time. The chain combines TRBV5-1 with TRBJ2-7, with TRBD2 matching over 16 bases. The CDR3 is 17 residues long. Looked up from germline, CDR1 is SGHRS and CDR2 is YFSETQ. V shed 0 bases and J 2 bases; nucleotides not matched to a gene: 2. For the CDR3, the DNA is TGCGCCAGCAGCTTGGTGGGACTAGCGGGAGGGGCCTACGAGCAGTACTTC. Encoded protein: CASSLVGLAGGAYEQYF.

The genes are TRBV2 and TRBJ2-7; TRBD2 matches 15 bases. Trimming cost V 5 bases and J 3 bases; bases outside gene matches: 26. This CDR3 has 23 residues. Per the germline V gene, CDR1 is SNHLY and CDR2 is FYNNEI. CDR3 loop: CASSLPDILARTSGGVYGYEQYF. Here the CDR3 DNA reads TGTGCCAGCAGTCTACCCGACATCCTGGCGAGGACTAGCGGGGGGGTTTATGGCTACGAGCAGTACTTC.

The chain joins TRBV9 to TRBJ1-1; the D is unclear. The CDR3 loop spans 13 amino acids. V was pared by 4 bases and J by 1 base, with 8 bases between. Germline V gives CDR1 SGDLS, CDR2 YYNGEE. The CDR3 sequence is CASSYHRNTEAFF. The DNA for the CDR3 is TGTGCCAGCAGCTATCATAGGAACACTGAAGCTTTCTTT.

The chain uses TRBV28 and TRBJ2-2; TRBD1 aligns across 9 bases. The V segment lost 4 bases and the J segment 7 bases; nucleotides outside the gene matches: 10. The CDR3 covers 16 residues. CDR1 and CDR2 from the germline V gene are MDHEN and SYDVKM. The CDR3 nucleotides read TGTGCCAGCAGTTCTACCGGGACAGGGATTATCGGGGAGCTGTTTTTT. It specifies CASSSTGTGIIGELFF.